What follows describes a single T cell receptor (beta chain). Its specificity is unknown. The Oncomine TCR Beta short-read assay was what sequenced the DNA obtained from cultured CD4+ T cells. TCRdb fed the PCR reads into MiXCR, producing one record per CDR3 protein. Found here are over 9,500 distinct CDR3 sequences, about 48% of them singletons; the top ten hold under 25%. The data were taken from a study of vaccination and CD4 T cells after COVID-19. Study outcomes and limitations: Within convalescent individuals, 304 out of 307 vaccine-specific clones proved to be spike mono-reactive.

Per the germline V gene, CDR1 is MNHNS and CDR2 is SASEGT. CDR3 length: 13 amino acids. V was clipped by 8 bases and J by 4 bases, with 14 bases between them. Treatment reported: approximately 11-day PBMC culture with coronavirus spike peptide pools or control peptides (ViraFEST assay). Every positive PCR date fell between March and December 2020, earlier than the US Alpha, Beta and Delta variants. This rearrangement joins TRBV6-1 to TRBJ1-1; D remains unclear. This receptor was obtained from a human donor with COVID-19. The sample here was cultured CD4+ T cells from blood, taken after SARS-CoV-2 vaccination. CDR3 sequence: CASRPDFSTEAFF. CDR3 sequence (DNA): TGTGCCAGCCGACCCGACTTTAGCACTGAAGCTTTCTTT.